A single sample gave rise to the 9 T cell receptor beta chains below, sequenced in a study of blood T cell repertoires in COVID-19. This table comes from immunoSEQ multiplex PCR, and its TCRdb copy is limited to in-frame clones, with some not included. The table lists approximately 90,000 clones, around four fifths of them singletons. Source material: peripheral blood. The receptor set was obtained from a man aged 50 or older with acute or convalescent COVID-19.

V usage is TRBV21-1 and J usage is TRBJ2-7; TRBD1 was called by the table and not checked on the DNA. TRBV21-1 is labeled a pseudogene. The CDR3 totals 12 residues. CDR3 residues: CASSRGQNEQYF. CDR3 coding DNA: TGTGCCAGCAGCAGAGGACAAAACGAGCAGTACTTC.

The chain employs TRBV7-2 and TRBJ1-3; D gene uncertain. CDR1 and CDR2 from the germline V gene are SGHTA and FQGNSA. CDR3 length: 14 residues. V lost 1 base and J lost 4, with 8 bases in between. CDR3 in amino acids: CASSLVRAGNTIYF. In DNA, the CDR3 is TGTGCCAGCAGCTTAGTGAGGGCCGGAAACACCATATATTTT.

This clone was seen just once. V and J are TRBV9 and TRBJ1-3; 8 bases agree with TRBD1. Germline CDR1 reads SGDLS; CDR2 reads YYNGEE. V lost 3 bases and J lost 1; bases outside the gene matches: 0. The CDR3 loop spans 14 amino acids. The CDR3 nucleotides are TGTGCCAGCAGCGGGACAGGGTCTGGAAACACCATATATTTT. Translating it yields CASSGTGSGNTIYF.

This rearrangement joins TRBV12-2 to TRBJ2-1; TRBD2, as called in the table, went unchecked against the DNA. TRBV12-2 is deemed a pseudogene. The CDR3 runs 19 residues. In DNA, the CDR3 is TGTGCAAGTCGCTTAGCGATCGCTAGACTAGCGGGACAAAACAATGAGCAGTTCTTC. This gives the protein CASRLAIARLAGQNNEQFF.

CDR3: CATSDPPGGEQFF. The CDR3 DNA sequence: TGTGCCACCAGTGATCCCCCCGGGGGTGAGCAGTTCTTC. The chain combines TRBV24-1 with TRBJ2-1, with D possibly matching TRBD2 (6 bases). Germline V gives CDR1 KGHDR, CDR2 SFDVKD. The V and J ends lost 3 bases and 9 bases respectively, with 11 bases between them. The CDR3 has 13 residues.

The chain has TRBV10-1 and TRBJ2-1; 7 nucleotides match TRBD2. The CDR3 contains 15 residues. J was trimmed by 8 bases and V by 2 bases; bases with no gene match: 9. Germline CDR1 WNHNN, CDR2 SYGVQD (reference sequence). CDR3 region: CASSELFPRGDEQFF. Written as DNA, the CDR3 is TGCGCCAGCAGTGAGCTGTTCCCCCGGGGGGATGAGCAGTTCTTC.

This rearrangement joins TRBV7-9 to TRBJ2-2; 11 bases fit TRBD2. The germline V gene encodes CDR1 SEHNR and CDR2 FQNEAQ (reference sequence). The CDR3 loop spans 17 amino acids. V trimming: 4 bases; J trimming: 2 bases; junction bases outside the gene matches: 6. The CDR3: CASSSHGLAGNTGELFF. The CDR3 bases are TGTGCCAGCAGCTCACACGGACTAGCGGGTAACACCGGGGAGCTGTTTTTT.

This clone has a handful of counts. The rearrangement uses TRBV7-2 and TRBJ2-7, with 9 bases lining up with TRBD1. Germline CDR1 is SGHTA and CDR2 is FQGNSA. Trimming removed 3 bases from V and 4 bases from J; junction bases left unmatched: 4. This CDR3 is built from 14 residues. CDR3 DNA: TGTGCCAGCAGCTTCGACAGGGGGGGTTACGAGCAGTACTTC. This codes for CASSFDRGGYEQYF.

This chain links TRBV11-3 with TRBJ2-1; TRBD2 agrees at 10 bases. This CDR3 region has 15 residues. With 5 bases clipped from V and 0 bases from J, the junction kept 1 base outside the gene matches. Germline CDR1 reads SGHNT; CDR2 reads YENEEA. The DNA for the CDR3 is TGTGCCAGCAGCCCTAGCGGGAGCTCCTACAATGAGCAGTTCTTC. It specifies CASSPSGSSYNEQFF.